What follows is one T cell receptor beta chain and its context. Its specificity is not known. Data came from immunoSEQ multiplex PCR; TCRdb stores just in-frame clones and leaves some out. The repertoire includes about 22,000 clones, 65% to 80% of them detected once, and around 44% sits in the top ten. The V and J ends lost 4 bases and 6 bases respectively, with 18 bases between them. Germline V lookup: CDR1 SGHTA, CDR2 FQGNSA. The CDR3 extends over 15 amino acids. These data originate in a study of cytotoxic CD8 clonotypes in ibrutinib-treated CLL. Study information: By median around 70 months, about 12 had progressed and approximately 15 stayed remitted; responses had been 2 complete and about 25 partial.

Whole-study results and caveats: Public clonotypes were seen rarely and were contracted or stable on treatment.

The J gene is TRBJ1-2, the V gene TRBV7-2; D gene unclear. The receptor's source is a human donor with chronic lymphocytic leukemia. Specimen: PBMCs, collected after 12 months of ibrutinib treatment. The CDR3 loop is CASSSERLASNGYTF. The CDR3 bases are TGTGCCAGCAGCTCAGAGCGGTTAGCCAGCAATGGCTACACCTTC.